This T cell receptor (beta chain) was obtained from a study of molecular identifiers for immune sequencing clone quantification. This clonotype has a handful of counts. Germline CDR1 is SEHNR and CDR2 is FQNEAQ (reference sequence). Trimming pared 7 bases from V and 0 bases from J, leaving 16 bases between. The CDR3 runs to 16 residues. TCRdb redid the calling of the PCR reads with MiXCR, one entry per CDR3 protein. Among about 640,000 distinct CDR3 sequences listed, about 20% were seen once. V is TRBV7-9 and J is TRBJ2-1; D not resolved. This sequence was found in a human donor in good health. Some libraries in this study had Jurkat cell RNA spiked in. The sample was naive CD8+ T cells from blood, with Jurkat cell RNA spiked in. As for subset: FACS-sorted CD8+CD4-CCR7+CD45RA+ naive T cells. The DNA of the CDR3 is TGTGCCAGCACCACGGAATTTGGGGACTCCTACAATGAGCAGTTCTTC. Protein product: CASTTEFGDSYNEQFF. The variable domain in full, with the rest retrieved from reference TRBV7-9 and TRBJ2-1, is DTGVSQNPRHKITKRGQNVTFRCDPISEHNRLYWYRQTLGQGPEFLTYFQNEAQLEKSRLLSDRFSAERPKGSFSTLEIQRTEQGDSAMYLCASTTEFGDSYNEQFFGPGTRLTVL.